A selection of T cell receptor beta chains follows, all from one sample in a study of blood T cell repertoires in COVID-19. Repertoires were generated with immunoSEQ multiplex PCR, while TCRdb's copy carries only in-frame clones and drops some. The sample records under 250,000 clones, 82% being singletons. The sample was peripheral blood. The receptors stem from a woman aged 80 or older with acute or convalescent COVID-19. Both conserved end residues are part of each CDR3. A D gene is named only where the DNA matches it firmly. Expanded clones are given a class, and other clones once, few, many or no size at all.

d_call clone_size cdr3_length j_call v_call cdr3_nt cdr3_aa
. few 13 TRBJ1-5 TRBV7-3 TGTGCCAGCAGCTTAAGTGGGGGCCAGCCCCAGCATTTT CASSLSGGQPQHF
. . 14 TRBJ2-7 TRBV6-6 TGTGCCAGCAGTTACGGGGCCCCCGGCTACGAGCAGTACTTC CASSYGAPGYEQYF
TRBD1 few 15 TRBJ1-6 TRBV6-6 TGTGCCAGCAGTTCGGGGACAGTCTATAATTCACCCCTCCACTTT CASSSGTVYNSPLHF
. . 14 TRBJ2-1 TRBV28 TGTGCCAGCAGTTCCGGTAGCGTTCTGGATGAGCAGTTCTTC CASSSGSVLDEQFF
. few 15 TRBJ1-1 TRBV7-9 TGTGCCAGCAGCTTATTTGGGGGGGAGAACACTGAAGCTTTCTTT CASSLFGGENTEAFF
. . 13 TRBJ1-1 TRBV7-3 TGTGCCAGCAGCTTCCGCCCGGGACTGGAAGCTTTCTTT CASSFRPGLEAFF
TRBD1 . 15 TRBJ2-3 TRBV12-5 TGTGCTAGTGGTTTGGGTGACAGGGGCACAGATACGCAGTATTTT CASGLGDRGTDTQYF
TRBD1 . 14 TRBJ1-1 TRBV15 TGTGCCACCAGCAGAGAACAGGGGTGGCCTGAAGCTTTCTTT CATSREQGWPEAFF
. once 15 TRBJ2-1 TRBV7-3 TGTGCCAGCAGCTTAAGCTTAGTGCTAGCAGATGAGCAGTTCTTC CASSLSLVLADEQFF
TRBD1 few 14 TRBJ1-2 TRBV19 TGTGCCAGTAGTATCAGGGGGATTCTTTATGGCTACACCTTC CASSIRGILYGYTF
TRBD1 once 16 TRBJ1-6 TRBV4-2 TGTGCCAGCAGCCAAGATGGACAGGGGCCTAATTCACCCCTCCACTTT CASSQDGQGPNSPLHF
. . 12 TRBJ1-1 TRBV19 TGTGCCAGTAGTATCCGGGGCACTGAAGCTTTCTTT CASSIRGTEAFF
. . 13 TRBJ1-1 TRBV6-5 TGTGCCAGCACCCTTACAGGGATGACTGAAGCTTTCTTT CASTLTGMTEAFF
TRBD1 once 14 TRBJ1-2 TRBV5-1 TGCGCCAGCAACATCGGACAGGGAGTCTCTGGCTACACCTTC CASNIGQGVSGYTF
. . 15 TRBJ1-2 TRBV5-1 TGCGCCAGCAGCTTTGGAATGAGGCGGTTCTATGGCTACACCTTC CASSFGMRRFYGYTF
TRBD2 . 19 TRBJ2-1 TRBV18 TGTGCCAGCTCGCGGGGGACTAGCGGGGGCCCTAGCTCCTACAATGAGCAGTTCTTC CASSRGTSGGPSSYNEQFF
. . 15 TRBJ1-2 TRBV7-8 TGTGCCAGCAGCATAACAGGAAGTTCGAACTATGGCTACACCTTC CASSITGSSNYGYTF
TRBD1 once 16 TRBJ2-3 TRBV2 TGTGCCAGCAGTGAAACCCCGGGACAGGTCACAGATACGCAGTATTTT CASSETPGQVTDTQYF
TRBD1 once 16 TRBJ2-1 TRBV9 TGTGCCAGCAGCGCCACCACCGGGACAGGGTCCAATGAGCAGTTCTTC CASSATTGTGSNEQFF
. . 14 TRBJ2-1 TRBV19 TGTGCCAGTAGGGGGACTCCCGAAACCAATGAGCAGTTCTTC CASRGTPETNEQFF
. . 12 TRBJ1-1 TRBV29-1 TGCAGCGTTTCCAGGGGAAACACTGAAGCTTTCTTT CSVSRGNTEAFF
TRBD2 . 16 TRBJ2-3 TRBV5-4 TGTGCCAGCAGCTTGGTGGGTAGCGGGGGGTCAGATACGCAGTATTTT CASSLVGSGGSDTQYF
. . 15 TRBJ1-4 TRBV2 TGTGCCAGCAGTCTCGCGGGGAGCGTTAATGAAAAACTGTTTTTT CASSLAGSVNEKLFF
. . 13 TRBJ1-2 TRBV27 TGTGCCAGCAAATTACAGGGCTCGTATGGCTACACCTTC CASKLQGSYGYTF
. few 15 TRBJ2-2 TRBV28 TGTGCCAGCAGTTTAGTGCAGAAAATCACCGGGGAGCTGTTTTTT CASSLVQKITGELFF
TRBD1 . 14 TRBJ1-4 TRBV7-2 TGTGCCAGCAGCGCTCAGGGGGTAGGAGAAAAACTGTTTTTT CASSAQGVGEKLFF
. few 18 TRBJ1-6 TRBV20-1 TGCAGTGCTAGTCCCCTTGGCCCTAGGGACATTTCTAATTCACCCCTCCACTTT CSASPLGPRDISNSPLHF
. . 16 TRBJ1-3 TRBV9 TGTGCCAGCAGCATCCTCACACAGGGAAGTGGAAACACCATATATTTT CASSILTQGSGNTIYF
. few 15 TRBJ2-7 TRBV28 TGTGCCAGCAGTCCTTCAGGGGACGTTCGCTACGAGCAGTACTTC CASSPSGDVRYEQYF
. . 17 TRBJ1-4 TRBV4-2 TGTGCCAGCAGCCAGGTCGGCAGGGCCGCTACTAATGAAAAACTGTTTTTT CASSQVGRAATNEKLFF
. . 17 TRBJ1-1 TRBV5-4 TGTGCCAGCAGCTTGGGAGCCGGGACATCCATCAACACTGAAGCTTTCTTT CASSLGAGTSINTEAFF
TRBD1 . 15 TRBJ1-3 TRBV19 TGTGCCAGTAGGAGTGACAGGGAGGCTGGAAACACCATATATTTT CASRSDREAGNTIYF
TRBD1 . 15 TRBJ2-5 TRBV9 TGTGCCAGCAGCGTCGGACAGGGGGTCACGGAGACCCAGTACTTC CASSVGQGVTETQYF
. . 14 TRBJ1-2 TRBV7-8 TGTGCCAGCAGCTTCGACAGAACCCCCTATGGCTACACCTTC CASSFDRTPYGYTF
. . 14 TRBJ2-1 TRBV30 TGTGCCTGGGCGCGGAGGGGGCGCCGAAATGAGCAGTTCTTC CAWARRGRRNEQFF
. . 13 TRBJ1-5 TRBV6-5 TGTGCCAGCAGGGAGGGAGGGAATCAGCCCCAGCATTTT CASREGGNQPQHF
TRBD1 . 14 TRBJ2-7 TRBV19 TGTGCCAGTAGTATGTGGGACAGGGAAGACGAGCAGTACTTC CASSMWDREDEQYF
TRBD1 . 17 TRBJ2-3 TRBV24-1 TGTGCCACCAGTGACCCAGGGGACAGGCGGGTTACCCATACGCAGTATTTT CATSDPGDRRVTHTQYF
. . 12 TRBJ2-7 TRBV30 TGTGCCTGGGGAGTTCGCGGCCTCGAGCAGTACTTC CAWGVRGLEQYF
TRBD1 once 14 TRBJ1-2 TRBV25-1 TGTGCCAGCAGTGGTTTCAGGGGGGTAGATGGCTACACCTTC CASSGFRGVDGYTF
. . 17 TRBJ1-2 TRBV4-3 TGCGCCAGCAGCCACGAGTTAAGGACAGCGAACTACTATGGCTACACCTTC CASSHELRTANYYGYTF
TRBD1 . 15 TRBJ1-3 TRBV28 TGTGCCAGCCGGACAGGGGGCGAGGGTGGAAACACCATATATTTT CASRTGGEGGNTIYF
. few 13 TRBJ2-7 TRBV4-3 TGCGCCAGCAGCCAAGGCCAGTTGTACGAGCAGTACTTC CASSQGQLYEQYF
. . 16 TRBJ1-2 TRBV10-2 TGCGCCAGCAGTGAAGTTGGGGCAGGGAGGAGCTATGGCTACACCTTC CASSEVGAGRSYGYTF
. . 13 TRBJ2-7 TRBV7-6 TGTGCCAGCAGTCCTCTCGGGGTCGGCGAGCAGTACTTC CASSPLGVGEQYF